This T cell receptor (beta chain) was profiled in a study of T cells in Graves' hyperthyroidism and ophthalmopathy. Overall study results and limits: Peripheral blood also featured most of the thyroid clonotypes expanded above 0.001.

Exclusion followed for patients with uncontrolled infection, other autoimmune disease, pregnancy or lactation. Germline V gives CDR1 MDHEN, CDR2 SYDVKM. The J segment lost 3 bases and the V segment lost 4 bases, leaving 11 bases of the junction unmatched. This CDR3 contains 17 residues. The investigators amplified TCR beta CDR3 regions from RNA transcripts. The study used the HTBI primer set for a first-round RT-PCR of the TCR CDR3. TCRdb reprocessed the multiplex PCR reads via MiXCR and lists one record per CDR3 protein. The sample includes under 450,000 distinct CDR3 sequences, roughly 14% seen only once; the top ten take roughly 20%. This clonotype was counted a few times. Its antigen is not known.

This receptor was obtained from a young man with Graves' hyperthyroidism that later progressed to Graves' ophthalmopathy. The J gene is TRBJ1-4, the V gene TRBV28; 7 bases agree with TRBD1. Sequencing was done on a sample of blood. The CDR3 bases are TGTGCCAGCAGTTCCCTCCAGGGGGTATTGGCTAATGAAAAACTGTTTTTT. This sequence encodes CASSSLQGVLANEKLFF.